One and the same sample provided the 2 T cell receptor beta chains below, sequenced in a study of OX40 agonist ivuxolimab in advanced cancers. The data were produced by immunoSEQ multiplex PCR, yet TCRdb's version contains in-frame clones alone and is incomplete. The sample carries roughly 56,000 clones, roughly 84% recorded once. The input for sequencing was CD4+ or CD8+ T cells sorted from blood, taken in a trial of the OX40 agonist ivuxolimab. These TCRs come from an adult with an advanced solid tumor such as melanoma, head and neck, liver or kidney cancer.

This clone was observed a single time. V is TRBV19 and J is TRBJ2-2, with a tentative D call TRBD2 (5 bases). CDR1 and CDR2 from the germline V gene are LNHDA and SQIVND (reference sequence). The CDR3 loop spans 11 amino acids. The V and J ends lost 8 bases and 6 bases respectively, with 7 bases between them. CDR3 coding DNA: TGTGCCAGTTGGAGGTCCGGGGAGCTGTTTTTT. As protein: CASWRSGELFF. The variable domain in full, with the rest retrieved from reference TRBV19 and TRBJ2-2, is DGGITQSPKYLFRKEGQNVTLSCEQNLNHDAMYWYRQDPGQGLRLIYYSQIVNDFQKGDIAEGYSVSREKKESFPLTVTSAQKNPTAFYLCASWRSGELFFGEGSRLTVL.

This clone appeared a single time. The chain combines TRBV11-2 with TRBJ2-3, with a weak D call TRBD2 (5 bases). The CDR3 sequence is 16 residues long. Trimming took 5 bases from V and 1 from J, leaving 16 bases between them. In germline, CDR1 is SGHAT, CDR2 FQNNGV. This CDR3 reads CASSEAAVMGTDTQYF. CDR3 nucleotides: TGTGCCAGCAGCGAAGCGGCGGTAATGGGCACAGATACGCAGTATTTT.